This TCR beta chain originates from a study of OX40 agonist ivuxolimab in advanced cancers. The germline CDR1 and CDR2 sequences are WSHSY and SAAADI. This CDR3 has 15 amino acids. The V and J ends lost 2 bases and 6 bases, in that order; junction bases with no gene match: 6. TCRdb's copy holds only in-frame clones and misses some; the assay was immunoSEQ multiplex PCR. The sample consists of 79,000 or so clones, 70% to 90% of them appearing once. The chain carries TRBV10-2 and TRBJ1-3; 8 bases fit TRBD1. The source is an adult with an advanced solid tumor such as melanoma, head and neck, liver or kidney cancer. Material: CD4+ or CD8+ T cells sorted from blood, obtained in a trial of the OX40 agonist ivuxolimab. The CDR3 region has the DNA TGCGCCAGCAGTGAGCCTGGACAGGGACAAAACACCATATATTTT. This gives the protein CASSEPGQGQNTIYF.